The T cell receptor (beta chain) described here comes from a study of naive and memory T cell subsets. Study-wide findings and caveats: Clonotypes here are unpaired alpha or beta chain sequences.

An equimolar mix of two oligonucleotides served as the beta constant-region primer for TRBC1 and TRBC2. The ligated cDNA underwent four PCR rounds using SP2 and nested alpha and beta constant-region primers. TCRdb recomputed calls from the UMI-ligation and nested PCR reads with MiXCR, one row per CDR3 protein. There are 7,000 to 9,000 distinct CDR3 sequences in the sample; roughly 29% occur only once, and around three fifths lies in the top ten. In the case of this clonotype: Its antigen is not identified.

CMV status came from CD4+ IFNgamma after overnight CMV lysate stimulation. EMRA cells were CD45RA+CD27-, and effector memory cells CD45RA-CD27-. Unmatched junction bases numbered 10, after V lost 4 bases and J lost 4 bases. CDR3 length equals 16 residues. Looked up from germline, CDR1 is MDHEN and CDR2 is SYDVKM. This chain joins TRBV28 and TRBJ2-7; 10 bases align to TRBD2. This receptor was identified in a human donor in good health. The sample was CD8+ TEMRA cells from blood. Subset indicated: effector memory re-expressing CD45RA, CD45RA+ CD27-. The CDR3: CASSSSGSGFMYEQYF. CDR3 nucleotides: TGTGCCAGCAGTTCTAGCGGGAGCGGGTTTATGTACGAGCAGTACTTC.